The T cell receptor (beta chain) described here comes from a study of OX40 agonist ivuxolimab in advanced cancers. Study details: Hepatocellular carcinoma, melanoma, renal cell or head and neck cancer affected the dose-escalation patients. Notes on the study in general: Nonresponders, in some cases, also had low normalized T-cell clonal expansion. The CD4+ and CD8+ T cells in the blood had expanded clonally by week 6 at 0.1 to 3.0 mg/kg. Antigens targeted by the expanded peripheral T cells were not determined.

Of note for this clone: No antigen is known for it.

Produced via immunoSEQ multiplex PCR; TCRdb's table is partial and in-frame only. Of roughly 30,000 clones listed, roughly 90% were seen once; the top ten hold about 30%. This clonotype was sampled from an adult with an advanced solid tumor such as melanoma, head and neck, liver or kidney cancer. This sample comprised CD4+ or CD8+ T cells sorted from blood, obtained in a trial of the OX40 agonist ivuxolimab.

The CDR3 is CASSSGTAFYNEQFF. The CDR3 DNA reads TGCGCCAGCAGCTCTGGGACTGCCTTTTACAATGAGCAGTTCTTC. The rearrangement links TRBV5-1 to TRBJ2-1; D perhaps matches TRBD2 (6 bases). V gave up 3 bases and J gave up 4 bases, with 14 bases separating them. The germline CDR1 and CDR2 sequences are SGHRS and YFSETQ. This CDR3 is built from 15 residues.